This T cell receptor beta chain was recovered during a study of blood T cell repertoires in COVID-19. The wider study: The samples span acute and convalescent COVID-19 from the United States, Italy and Spain.

The CDR3 runs 13 residues. The germline V gene encodes CDR1 MGHDK and CDR2 SYGVNS. V lost 4 bases and J lost 6, with 12 bases in between. Sequencing used immunoSEQ multiplex PCR; TCRdb keeps in-frame clones, though not all of them. The sample holds about 240,000 clones, about 84% seen once. The sample comprised peripheral blood. The chain employs TRBV25-1 and TRBJ1-2, with D perhaps TRBD1 (5 bases). The clonotype originates from a man at least 80 years old with acute or convalescent COVID-19. CDR3 in amino acids: CASSAGGIDGYTF. CDR3 sequence (DNA): TGTGCCAGCAGTGCGGGGGGGATCGATGGCTACACCTTC.